The present T cell receptor (beta chain) was sequenced within a study of control samples from healthy donors and cancer patients. The CDR3 is 12 amino acids. V lost 7 bases, J lost 6 bases, and 10 bases lay in between. CDR1 LNHDA and CDR2 SQIVND come from the germline V gene (reference sequence). Generated by immunoSEQ multiplex PCR, the TCRdb table keeps only in-frame clones and is missing some. The table has 120,000 or so clones, approximately 89% seen once; the top ten hold 2.9%. The chain has TRBV19 and TRBJ2-1, with D hard to call. This clonotype was sampled from a man in his sixties in good health. Sequenced input: blood. The CDR3 sequence is CASTGGSNEQFF. As DNA, the CDR3 is TGTGCCAGTACCGGCGGATCCAATGAGCAGTTCTTC.